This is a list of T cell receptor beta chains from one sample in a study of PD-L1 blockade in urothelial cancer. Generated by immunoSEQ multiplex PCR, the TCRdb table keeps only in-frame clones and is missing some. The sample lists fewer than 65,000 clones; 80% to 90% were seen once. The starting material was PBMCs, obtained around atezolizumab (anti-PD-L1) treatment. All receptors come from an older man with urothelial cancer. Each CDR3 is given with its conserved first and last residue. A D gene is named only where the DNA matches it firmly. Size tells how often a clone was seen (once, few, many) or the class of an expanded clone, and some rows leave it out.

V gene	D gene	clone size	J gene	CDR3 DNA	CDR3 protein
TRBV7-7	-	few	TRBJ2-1	TGTGCTAGCAGCTTAGGACAAGGCTCCTACAATGAGCAGTTCTTC	CASSLGQGSYNEQFF
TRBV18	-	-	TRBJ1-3	TGTGCCAGCTCACCATCGCCGGGGTCTGGCAGCACCATATATTTT	CASSPSPGSGSTIYF
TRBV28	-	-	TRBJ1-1	TGTGCCAGCAGTTTACCTCTCAGGGGCACTGAAGCTTTCTTT	CASSLPLRGTEAFF
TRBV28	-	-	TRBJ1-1	TGTGCCAGCAGATTTCTACAGGGGAACACTGAAGCTTTCTTT	CASRFLQGNTEAFF
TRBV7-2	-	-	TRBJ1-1	TGTGCCAGCAGCTTATCATACAGGATTGATTGGGTAAACACTGAAGCTTTCTTT	CASSLSYRIDWVNTEAFF
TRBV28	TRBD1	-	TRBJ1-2	TGTGCCAGCAGTCGGACAGGGGAGGTCTATGGCTACACCTTC	CASSRTGEVYGYTF
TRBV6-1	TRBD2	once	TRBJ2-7	TGTGCCAGCAGTCTGGACCTCAGCGGGACCTACGAGCAGTACTTC	CASSLDLSGTYEQYF
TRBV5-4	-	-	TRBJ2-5	TGTGCCAGCAGCGGGGGGGGGCCCGAAGAGACCCAGTACTTC	CASSGGGPEETQYF
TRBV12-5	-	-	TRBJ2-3	TGTGCTAGTGGTCTTCGGGTGGCGGACACAGATACGCAGTATTTT	CASGLRVADTDTQYF
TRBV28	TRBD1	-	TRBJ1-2	TGTGCCAGCAGTTTAGGGACAGGGATCAGTTCCCATGGCTACACCTTC	CASSLGTGISSHGYTF
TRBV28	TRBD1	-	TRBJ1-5	TGTGCCAGCAGTGGACCCGGGACAGGGGACAATCAGCCCCAGCATTTT	CASSGPGTGDNQPQHF
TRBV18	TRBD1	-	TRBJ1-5	TGTGCCAGCTCACCAGGGACAGGCGCGAGCAATCAGCCCCAGCATTTT	CASSPGTGASNQPQHF
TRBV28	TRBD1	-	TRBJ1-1	TGTGCCATAAATCTCCAGGGGGAGACTTTCTTT	CAINLQGETFF
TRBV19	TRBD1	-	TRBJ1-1	TGTGCCAGTAGTATGGACAGGGTGAACACTGAAGCTTTCTTT	CASSMDRVNTEAFF
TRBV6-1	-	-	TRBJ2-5	TGTGCCAGCAGTGAGACAGGACGAGAGACCCAGTACTTC	CASSETGRETQYF
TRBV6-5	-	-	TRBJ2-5	TGTGCCAGCAGTTACCGCGAGGAGACCCAGTACTTC	CASSYREETQYF
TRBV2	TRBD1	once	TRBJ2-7	TGTGCCAGCAGTGAATTTTCTCGGACAGGGTCCTACGAGCAGTACTTC	CASSEFSRTGSYEQYF
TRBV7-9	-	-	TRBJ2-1	TGTGCCAGCAGCTTACTAGGGCCGGGGTATGATGAGCAGTTCTTC	CASSLLGPGYDEQFF
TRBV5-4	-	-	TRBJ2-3	TGTGCCAGCAGCTTGGCTGCGACTAGGCAAGTTACGCAGTATTTT	CASSLAATRQVTQYF
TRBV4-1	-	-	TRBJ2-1	TGCGCCAGCAGCCGACCCGGCGCGGATGGGTTTAATGAGCAGTTCTTC	CASSRPGADGFNEQFF
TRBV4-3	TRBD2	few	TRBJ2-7	TGCGCCAGCAGCCAACAAGGCGGGAGGGCCTACGAGCAGTACTTC	CASSQQGGRAYEQYF
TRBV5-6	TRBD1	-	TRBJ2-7	TGTGCCAGCAGTTCCGGGACAGGGGCCTACGAGCAGTACTTC	CASSSGTGAYEQYF
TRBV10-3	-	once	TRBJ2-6	TGTGCCATCAGTGATTCTTCTGGGGCCAACGTCCTGACTTTC	CAISDSSGANVLTF
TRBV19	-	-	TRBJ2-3	TGTGCCAGTAGTAACTACAGGGTAGGTGGCACAGATACGCAGTATTTT	CASSNYRVGGTDTQYF
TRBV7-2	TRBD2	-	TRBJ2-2	TGTGCCAGCAGCGGGTCCAGTAGGAGCGGGGTTAACACCGGGGAGCTGTTTTTT	CASSGSSRSGVNTGELFF
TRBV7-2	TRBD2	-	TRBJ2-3	TGTGCCAGCAGCTTAGATCCGGGACTAGCGGGACGACGCACAGATACGCAGTATTTT	CASSLDPGLAGRRTDTQYF
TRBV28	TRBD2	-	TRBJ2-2	TGTGCCAGCAGTCGTAGCGGGTCGAACACCGGGGAGCTGTTTTTT	CASSRSGSNTGELFF
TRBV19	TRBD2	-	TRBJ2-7	TGTGCCAGTAGTAGGGTCGGTAGCGGGAGGTGGGAGCAGTACTTC	CASSRVGSGRWEQYF
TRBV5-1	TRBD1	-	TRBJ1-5	TGCGCCAGCAGCTTGGCCGGACAGGGGCAGCCCCAGCATTTT	CASSLAGQGQPQHF
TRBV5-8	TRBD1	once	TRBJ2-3	TGTGCCAGCAGCTTGGAGGGAGGGGGGACAGGGAATCCAGATACGCAGTATTTT	CASSLEGGGTGNPDTQYF
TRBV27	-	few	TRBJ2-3	TGTGCCAGCAGCCCGGACTACCTCGGCGATACGCAGTATTTT	CASSPDYLGDTQYF
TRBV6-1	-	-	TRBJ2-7	TGTGCCAGCAGTGCTTTTAGCGGTTCCTACGAGCAGTACTTC	CASSAFSGSYEQYF
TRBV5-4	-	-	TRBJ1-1	TGTGCCAGCAGCATGCAGGGAGGCACTGAAGCTTTCTTT	CASSMQGGTEAFF
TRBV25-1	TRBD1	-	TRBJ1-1	TGTGCCAGCAGTGAATATGGGGGACAGAAGAACACTGAAGCTTTCTTT	CASSEYGGQKNTEAFF